This T cell receptor beta chain stems from a study of T cell repertoires in cytomegalovirus infection. Overall study: Shared public TCR beta signatures pointed to both CMV infection and a matching HLA type.

Whole-study results and caveats: CMV carriers with the relevant HLA were identified by cumulative public TCR beta family frequency. Clonotypes of TCR beta that were HLA-C-restricted and CMV-specific dominated the ex vivo response.

TCRdb passed the reads through MiXCR, listing each CDR3 protein once. The table lists 150,000 to 200,000 distinct CDR3 sequences, 15% to 20% of them singletons. This clonotype was picked up many times. Its target is unknown. The length of the CDR3 is 16 residues. Trimming removed 3 bases at V and 4 bases at J, with 19 bases between. CDR1 SGHVS and CDR2 FQNEAQ come from the germline V gene. The source material was CD8+ T cells from PBMCs. The source of this sequence is a human donor in good health (CMV status not recorded). Some clones in this sample may be carry-over from other donors' samples. The V call is TRBV7-8, the J call TRBJ2-7; D call uncertain. CDR3 sequence reads: CASSLRSSPPNYEQYF. The CDR3 DNA is TGTGCCAGCAGCTTGAGATCGAGTCCCCCCAATTACGAGCAGTACTTC.